The rows below give T cell receptor beta chains drawn from one sample of a study of CD8 T cells in ankylosing spondylitis. In TCRdb, the 5' RACE reads were re-called with MiXCR into one record per CDR3 protein. The sample has 200,000 to 250,000 distinct CDR3 sequences, 8.2% seen once. The sample comprised blood, either unsorted or a sorted T cell fraction (not recorded which). All receptors derive from a female donor with ankylosing spondylitis or in good health (not recorded which). CDR3s include the opening cysteine and the closing phenylalanine or tryptophan. A D gene is named only where the DNA matches it firmly. Clone sizes are given selectively: once, few, many, or a class where the clone is expanded.

d_call: TRBD1
v_call: TRBV7-9
clone_size: -
j_call: TRBJ1-4
cdr3_nt: TGTGCCAGCAGCACCCGGGACAGGGATAATGAAAAACTGTTTTTT
cdr3_aa: CASSTRDRDNEKLFF

d_call: TRBD1
v_call: TRBV11-3
clone_size: few
j_call: TRBJ2-1
cdr3_nt: TGTGCCAGCAGCTTAGATCGCCAGGGGGCGTACAATGAGCAGTTCTTC
cdr3_aa: CASSLDRQGAYNEQFF

d_call: TRBD2
v_call: TRBV20-1
clone_size: many
j_call: TRBJ2-7
cdr3_nt: TGCAGTGCGCCGATACGGACTAGCGGGGGCGAGCAGTACTTC
cdr3_aa: CSAPIRTSGGEQYF

d_call: TRBD2
v_call: TRBV5-6
clone_size: many
j_call: TRBJ2-7
cdr3_nt: TGTGCCAGCAGCCTCCTAGTAGGAGCGGGAGTAGTATACGAGCAGTACTTC
cdr3_aa: CASSLLVGAGVVYEQYF

d_call: TRBD2
v_call: TRBV7-2
clone_size: few
j_call: TRBJ2-3
cdr3_nt: TGTGCCAGCACCTTGTACGGGAGGAGGGCACCAGATACGCAGTATTTT
cdr3_aa: CASTLYGRRAPDTQYF

d_call: -
v_call: TRBV20-1
clone_size: many
j_call: TRBJ1-1
cdr3_nt: TGCAGTGCTAACGGAGGACGGAACACTGAAGCTTTCTTT
cdr3_aa: CSANGGRNTEAFF

d_call: TRBD1
v_call: TRBV5-6
clone_size: -
j_call: TRBJ2-2
cdr3_nt: TGTGCCAGCATCCCTTACGGACAGGGGGTAACCGGGGAGCTGTTTTTT
cdr3_aa: CASIPYGQGVTGELFF

d_call: -
v_call: TRBV7-2
clone_size: -
j_call: TRBJ1-1
cdr3_nt: TGTGCCAGCAGCCTTAATTGGGCGAAAGACACTGAAGCTTTCTTT
cdr3_aa: CASSLNWAKDTEAFF

d_call: TRBD1
v_call: TRBV5-1
clone_size: many
j_call: TRBJ1-1
cdr3_nt: TGCGCCAGCAGCCCAGGGGGGACCTCGCTCAGTACTTTCTTT
cdr3_aa: CASSPGGTSLSTFF

d_call: -
v_call: TRBV6-2/TRBV6-3
clone_size: many
j_call: TRBJ1-1
cdr3_nt: TGTGCCAGCAGTCTAGCAGCCTTCCCGGCGGCTTTCTTT
cdr3_aa: CASSLAAFPAAFF

d_call: TRBD1
v_call: TRBV20-1
clone_size: few
j_call: TRBJ1-5
cdr3_nt: TGCAGTGCTAAGACAGGGTATCAGCCCCAGCATTTT
cdr3_aa: CSAKTGYQPQHF

d_call: TRBD2
v_call: TRBV5-4
clone_size: many
j_call: TRBJ2-4
cdr3_nt: TGTGCCAGCAGCTTGGGCGGGAGCCCGGAGGCCAAAAACATTCAGTACTTC
cdr3_aa: CASSLGGSPEAKNIQYF

d_call: -
v_call: TRBV7-2
clone_size: many
j_call: TRBJ1-1
cdr3_nt: TGTGCCAGCAGCCCCGAGGGGGGCGGGTACACTGAAGCTTTCTTT
cdr3_aa: CASSPEGGGYTEAFF

d_call: TRBD1
v_call: TRBV20-1
clone_size: many
j_call: TRBJ1-5
cdr3_nt: TGCAGTGCTAGCGACAGGGGGCAGATCCAGCCCCAGCATTTT
cdr3_aa: CSASDRGQIQPQHF

d_call: -
v_call: TRBV12-3/TRBV12-4
clone_size: many
j_call: TRBJ1-1
cdr3_nt: TGTGCCAGCACCTCCGGGGCTGAAGCTTTCTTT
cdr3_aa: CASTSGAEAFF

d_call: -
v_call: TRBV9
clone_size: many
j_call: TRBJ2-2
cdr3_nt: TGTGCCAGCAGCGAGGTGCCGGGAAGAACCGGGGAGCTGTTTTTT
cdr3_aa: CASSEVPGRTGELFF

d_call: -
v_call: TRBV25-1
clone_size: many
j_call: TRBJ2-1
cdr3_nt: TGTGCCAGCAGTGCTACAAATGACGCGGAGCAGTTCTTC
cdr3_aa: CASSATNDAEQFF

d_call: TRBD2
v_call: TRBV6-4
clone_size: many
j_call: TRBJ2-5
cdr3_nt: TGTGCCAGCAGTGGACTAGCGGGAGAGACCCAGTACTTC
cdr3_aa: CASSGLAGETQYF

d_call: TRBD2
v_call: TRBV29-1
clone_size: many
j_call: TRBJ2-1
cdr3_nt: TGCAGCGCCCAACCAACTAGCGGGAAAATTCAGTTCTTC
cdr3_aa: CSAQPTSGKIQFF

d_call: -
v_call: TRBV7-9
clone_size: -
j_call: TRBJ2-1
cdr3_nt: TGTGCCAGCGGGAGTAGTGAGCAGTTCTTC
cdr3_aa: CASGSSEQFF

d_call: TRBD2
v_call: TRBV19
clone_size: many
j_call: TRBJ2-2
cdr3_nt: TGTGCCGTAACTCCTAGCGGGATGGTCGGGGAGCTGTTTTTT
cdr3_aa: CAVTPSGMVGELFF

d_call: -
v_call: TRBV6-1
clone_size: many
j_call: TRBJ2-5
cdr3_nt: TGTGCCAGCGCCAAGGGGGGCACTTTGGGGGAGACCCAGTACTTC
cdr3_aa: CASAKGGTLGETQYF

d_call: -
v_call: TRBV19
clone_size: many
j_call: TRBJ1-1
cdr3_nt: TGTGCCAGTGCCGACGGTAACACTGAAGCTTTCTTT
cdr3_aa: CASADGNTEAFF

d_call: TRBD2
v_call: TRBV3-1
clone_size: few
j_call: TRBJ2-7
cdr3_nt: TGTGCCAGCAGCCGCGGCCTAGCGGGAGTCTCCCACGAGCAGTACTTC
cdr3_aa: CASSRGLAGVSHEQYF

d_call: -
v_call: TRBV7-2
clone_size: few
j_call: TRBJ2-1
cdr3_nt: TGTGCCAGCAGCTTCGTCCGGGGGGCGAAGTTAAATGAGCAGTTCTTC
cdr3_aa: CASSFVRGAKLNEQFF

d_call: -
v_call: TRBV6-2/TRBV6-3
clone_size: many
j_call: TRBJ1-1
cdr3_nt: TGTGCCAGCAGTTTGGAGGCGCGGACTGAAGCTTTCTTT
cdr3_aa: CASSLEARTEAFF

d_call: -
v_call: TRBV7-2
clone_size: many
j_call: TRBJ2-7
cdr3_nt: TGTGCCAGCAGCTTACTCAGGGGCAACTACGAGCAGTACTTC
cdr3_aa: CASSLLRGNYEQYF

d_call: -
v_call: TRBV2
clone_size: many
j_call: TRBJ2-1
cdr3_nt: TGTGCCAGCAGTGGGCCGAGGGCGAGAGACAATGAGCAGTTCTTC
cdr3_aa: CASSGPRARDNEQFF

d_call: -
v_call: TRBV5-6
clone_size: -
j_call: TRBJ2-2
cdr3_nt: TGTGCCAGCAGCTTGGCTCTTCAGAACACCGGGGAGCTGTTTTTT
cdr3_aa: CASSLALQNTGELFF

d_call: TRBD2
v_call: TRBV27
clone_size: many
j_call: TRBJ2-1
cdr3_nt: TGTGCCAATCCGGGAGGGGAAGACTGTTCGGGTGAGCAGTTCTTC
cdr3_aa: CANPGGEDCSGEQFF

d_call: TRBD2
v_call: TRBV11-3
clone_size: -
j_call: TRBJ2-1
cdr3_nt: TGTGCCAGCACCGAGGGAGGGCCGGACAATGAGCAGTTCTTC
cdr3_aa: CASTEGGPDNEQFF

d_call: -
v_call: TRBV20-1
clone_size: many
j_call: TRBJ2-1
cdr3_nt: TGCAGTGCTAGCCCAGTCCCCGACTACCACAATGAGCAGTTCTTC
cdr3_aa: CSASPVPDYHNEQFF

d_call: TRBD2
v_call: TRBV4-3
clone_size: few
j_call: TRBJ2-7
cdr3_nt: TGCGCCAGCAGCCAAGATACTAGCGGGAGGGCCACGTACTTC
cdr3_aa: CASSQDTSGRATYF

d_call: TRBD2
v_call: TRBV7-2
clone_size: many
j_call: TRBJ2-1
cdr3_nt: TGTGCCAGCAGCTTTCGCGGGAGGGCCTCCGCTGAGCAGTTCTTC
cdr3_aa: CASSFRGRASAEQFF

d_call: TRBD1
v_call: TRBV19
clone_size: few
j_call: TRBJ2-5
cdr3_nt: TGTGCCAGTAGTACTGGGACAGGGGACCAAGAGACCCAGTACTTC
cdr3_aa: CASSTGTGDQETQYF

d_call: -
v_call: TRBV7-9
clone_size: many
j_call: TRBJ1-1
cdr3_nt: TGTGCCAGCAGCTTATTGGGGCAGGATCAAACTTTCTTT
cdr3_aa: CASSLLGQDQTFF

d_call: TRBD2
v_call: TRBV9
clone_size: many
j_call: TRBJ2-1
cdr3_nt: TGTGCCAGCAGCGTAGGGTTGAGCGGGAGTGGGGACAATGAGCAGTTCTTC
cdr3_aa: CASSVGLSGSGDNEQFF

d_call: TRBD2
v_call: TRBV7-2
clone_size: -
j_call: TRBJ2-1
cdr3_nt: TGTGCCAGCAGCGAGGGACTAGCGAGAGGCAATGAGCAGTTCTTC
cdr3_aa: CASSEGLARGNEQFF

d_call: -
v_call: TRBV4-2
clone_size: many
j_call: TRBJ1-5
cdr3_nt: TGTGCCAGCAGCCAAGATAGACGCCGGGGGGGGCCCCAGCATTTT
cdr3_aa: CASSQDRRRGGPQHF

d_call: TRBD2
v_call: TRBV5-1
clone_size: many
j_call: TRBJ2-7
cdr3_nt: TGCGCCAGCAGCTTGAGCCCGTTGACTAGCGGAAACAACTACGAGCAGTACTTC
cdr3_aa: CASSLSPLTSGNNYEQYF